A single sample is the source of the 2 T cell receptor beta chains below, sequenced in a study of T cells in Graves' hyperthyroidism and ophthalmopathy. It was RNA transcripts that yielded the amplified TCR beta CDR3 regions. With the HTBI primer set, the TCR CDR3 went through a first round of RT-PCR. TCRdb used MiXCR to reprocess the multiplex PCR reads, holding one entry per CDR3 protein. The sample holds around 300,000 distinct CDR3 sequences, roughly 20% seen once. Material for sequencing was blood. The source of these receptors is a man aged 25 to 40 with Graves' ophthalmopathy.

This clonotype appeared a few times. One end of the junction varies from germline; a read error may be responsible. The genes are TRBV7-2 and TRBJ2-7; possibly TRBD1 for D (6 bases). Germline V gene data show CDR1 as SGHTA and CDR2 as FQGNSA. This CDR3 comprises 13 residues. The CDR3 DNA follows: TGTGCCAGCAGCTTAGGGGGGCTCTACGTGCAGTACTTC. Translated, it gives CASSLGGLYVQYF.

This clonotype has more than one count but fewer than ten. The chain employs TRBV13 and TRBJ1-1; unclear D gene. Trimming cost V 5 bases and J 5 bases, with 21 bases left between them. The germline CDR1 and CDR2 sequences are PRHDT and FYEKMQ (reference sequence). The CDR3 runs to 16 residues. CDR3 residues: CASSKPHGRYATEAFF. The CDR3 nucleotides read TGTGCCAGCAGCAAACCCCACGGCAGGTATGCGACTGAAGCTTTCTTT.